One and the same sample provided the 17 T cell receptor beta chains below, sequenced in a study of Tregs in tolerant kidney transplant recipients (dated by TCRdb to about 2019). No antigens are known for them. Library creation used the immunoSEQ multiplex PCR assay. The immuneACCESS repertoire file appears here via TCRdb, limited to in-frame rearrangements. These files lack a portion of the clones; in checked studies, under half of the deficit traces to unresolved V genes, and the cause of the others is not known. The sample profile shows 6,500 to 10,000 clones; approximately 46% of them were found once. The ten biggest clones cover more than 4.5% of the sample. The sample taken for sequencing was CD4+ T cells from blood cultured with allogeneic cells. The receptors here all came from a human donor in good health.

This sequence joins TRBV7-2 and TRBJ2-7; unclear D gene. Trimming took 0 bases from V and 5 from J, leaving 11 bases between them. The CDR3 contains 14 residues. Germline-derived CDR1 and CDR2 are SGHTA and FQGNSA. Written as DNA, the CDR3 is TGTGCCAGCAGCTTAGCGCGTCAGCTAAACGAGCAGTACTTC. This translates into CASSLARQLNEQYF.

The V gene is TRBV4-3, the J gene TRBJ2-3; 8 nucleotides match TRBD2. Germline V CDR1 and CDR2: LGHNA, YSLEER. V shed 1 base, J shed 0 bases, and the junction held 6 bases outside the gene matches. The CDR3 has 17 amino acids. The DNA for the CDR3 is TGCGCCAGCAGCCAAGCCGGCGGGGGGCCTAGCACAGATACGCAGTATTTT. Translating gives CASSQAGGGPSTDTQYF.

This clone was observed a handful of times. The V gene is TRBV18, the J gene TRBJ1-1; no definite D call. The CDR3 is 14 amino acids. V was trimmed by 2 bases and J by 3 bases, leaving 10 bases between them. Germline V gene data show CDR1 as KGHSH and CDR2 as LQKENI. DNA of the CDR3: TGTGCCAGCTCACCAAATATTGGGGACACTGAAGCTTTCTTT. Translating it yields CASSPNIGDTEAFF.

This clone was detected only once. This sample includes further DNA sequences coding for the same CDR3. The CDR3 here is CASGRGWLYEQYF. Written as DNA, the CDR3 is TGTGCTAGTGGGCGGGGGTGGCTGTACGAGCAGTACTTC. The J gene is TRBJ2-7, the V gene TRBV12-5, with 7 bases fitting TRBD2. The CDR3 consists of 13 residues. Germline assignment: CDR1 LGHNT and CDR2 FRNRAP. V shed 6 bases, J shed 4 bases, and the junction held 6 bases outside the gene matches.

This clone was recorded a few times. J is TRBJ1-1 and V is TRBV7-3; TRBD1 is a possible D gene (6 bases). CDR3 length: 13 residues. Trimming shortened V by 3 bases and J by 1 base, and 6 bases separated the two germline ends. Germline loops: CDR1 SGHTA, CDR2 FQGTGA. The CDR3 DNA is TGTGCCAGCAGCTTGACAGGGAACACTGAAGCTTTCTTT. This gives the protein CASSLTGNTEAFF.

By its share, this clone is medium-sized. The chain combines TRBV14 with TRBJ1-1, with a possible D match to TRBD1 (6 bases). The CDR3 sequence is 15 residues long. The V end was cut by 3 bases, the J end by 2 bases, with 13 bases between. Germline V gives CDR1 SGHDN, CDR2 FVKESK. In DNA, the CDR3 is TGTGCCAGCAGCCACACAGGGACAAGCAACACTGAAGCTTTCTTT. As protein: CASSHTGTSNTEAFF.

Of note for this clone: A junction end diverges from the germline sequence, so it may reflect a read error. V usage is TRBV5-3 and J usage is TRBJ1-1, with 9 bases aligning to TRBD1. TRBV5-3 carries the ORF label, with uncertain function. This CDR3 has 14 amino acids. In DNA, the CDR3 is TGTGCCAGCAGCTCATTCCGGGACAGGGAGGAAGCTTTCTTT. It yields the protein CASSSFRDREEAFF.

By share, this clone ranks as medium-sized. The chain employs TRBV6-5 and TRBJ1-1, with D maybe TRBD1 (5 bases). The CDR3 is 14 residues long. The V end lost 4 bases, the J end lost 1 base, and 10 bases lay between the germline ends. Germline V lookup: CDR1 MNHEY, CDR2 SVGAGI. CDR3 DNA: TGTGCCAGCAGTTCCCCCGGGGGGAACACTGAAGCTTTCTTT. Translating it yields CASSSPGGNTEAFF.

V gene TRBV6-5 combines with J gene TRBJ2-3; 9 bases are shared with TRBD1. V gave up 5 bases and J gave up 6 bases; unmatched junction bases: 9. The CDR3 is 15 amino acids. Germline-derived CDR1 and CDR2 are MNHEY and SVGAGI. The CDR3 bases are TGTGCCAGCAGTAGACAGGGGGTAAGAACGGATACGCAGTATTTT. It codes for CASSRQGVRTDTQYF.

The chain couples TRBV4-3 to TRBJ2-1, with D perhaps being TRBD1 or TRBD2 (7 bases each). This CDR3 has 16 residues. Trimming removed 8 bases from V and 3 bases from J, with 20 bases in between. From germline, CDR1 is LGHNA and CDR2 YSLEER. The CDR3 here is CASPTGCGGGYNEQFF. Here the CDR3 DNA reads TGCGCCAGCCCGACAGGGTGCGGGGGAGGCTACAATGAGCAGTTCTTC.

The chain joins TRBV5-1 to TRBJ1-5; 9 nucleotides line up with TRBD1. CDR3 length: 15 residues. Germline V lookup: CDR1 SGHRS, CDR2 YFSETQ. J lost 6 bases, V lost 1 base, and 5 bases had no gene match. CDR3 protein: CASSLTGGLGQPQHF. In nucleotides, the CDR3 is TGCGCCAGCAGCTTGACAGGGGGCTTAGGTCAGCCCCAGCATTTT.

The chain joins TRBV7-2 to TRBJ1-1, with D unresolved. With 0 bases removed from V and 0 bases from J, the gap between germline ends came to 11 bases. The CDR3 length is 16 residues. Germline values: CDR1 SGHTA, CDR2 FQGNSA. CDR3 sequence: CASSLAYRAMNTEAFF. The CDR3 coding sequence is TGTGCCAGCAGCTTAGCTTACAGAGCTATGAACACTGAAGCTTTCTTT.

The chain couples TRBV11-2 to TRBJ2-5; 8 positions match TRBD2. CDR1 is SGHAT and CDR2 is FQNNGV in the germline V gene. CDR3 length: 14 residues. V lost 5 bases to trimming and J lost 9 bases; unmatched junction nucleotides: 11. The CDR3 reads CASSIGGAPDAQYF. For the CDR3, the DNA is TGTGCCAGCAGCATCGGGGGGGCCCCAGACGCCCAGTACTTC.

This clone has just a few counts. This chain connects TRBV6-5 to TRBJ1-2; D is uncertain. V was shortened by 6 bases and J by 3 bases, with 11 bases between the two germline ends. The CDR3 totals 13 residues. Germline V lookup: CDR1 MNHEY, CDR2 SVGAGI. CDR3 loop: CASSRGEDYGYTF. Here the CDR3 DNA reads TGTGCCAGCAGCCGGGGAGAGGACTATGGCTACACCTTC.

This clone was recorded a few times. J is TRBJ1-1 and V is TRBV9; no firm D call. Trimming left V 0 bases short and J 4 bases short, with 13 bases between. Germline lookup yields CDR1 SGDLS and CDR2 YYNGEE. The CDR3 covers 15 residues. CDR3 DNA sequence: TGTGCCAGCAGCGTAGAGGGCCGCCGAGGCACTGAAGCTTTCTTT. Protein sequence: CASSVEGRRGTEAFF.

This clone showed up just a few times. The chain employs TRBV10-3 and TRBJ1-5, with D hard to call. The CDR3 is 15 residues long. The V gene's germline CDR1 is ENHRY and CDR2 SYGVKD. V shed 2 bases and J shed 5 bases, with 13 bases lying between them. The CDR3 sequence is CAISEGGGIDQPQHF. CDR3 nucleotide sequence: TGTGCCATCAGTGAGGGAGGAGGGATTGATCAGCCCCAGCATTTT.

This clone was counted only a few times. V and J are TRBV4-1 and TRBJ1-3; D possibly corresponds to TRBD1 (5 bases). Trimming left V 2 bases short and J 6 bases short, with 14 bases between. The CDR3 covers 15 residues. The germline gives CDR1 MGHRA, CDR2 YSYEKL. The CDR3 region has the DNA TGCGCCAGCAGCCAACACGGGGGAATGGTAAACACCATATATTTT. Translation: CASSQHGGMVNTIYF.